The T cell receptor (beta chain) described here comes from a study of identical twins. Germline CDR1 MGHRA, CDR2 YSYEKL. The CDR3 spans 13 residues. With regard to this clonotype: The junction and the germline gene differ at one end; a read error may be behind it.

TCRdb analysed the 5' RACE reads with MiXCR anew, one entry per CDR3 protein. In the table there are more than 1.5 million distinct CDR3 sequences, roughly a third of which are singletons. Specimen: cord blood. The chain carries TRBV4-1 and TRBJ2-7, with D maybe TRBD2 (5 bases). The receptor was isolated from a newborn girl in good health. The CDR3 sequence: CANSSNLAYEQYF. The CDR3 DNA sequence: TGCGCCAACAGCTCTAATCTAGCTTACGAGCAGTACTTC.